By share of the sample, the clone carrying this T cell receptor (beta chain) is medium-sized. Separate semi-nested PCRs amplified TCRalpha and TCRbeta libraries using constant-region reverse primers in TRAC or TRBC. TCRdb reprocessed the 5' RACE reads via MiXCR and lists one record per CDR3 protein. The repertoire holds roughly 2,500 distinct CDR3 sequences, with approximately 11% as singletons. The sample comes from a study of T cells generated in artificial thymic organoids. Study overall: Some experiments further sorted thymic T cells to remove CD4 immature single positive or double positive precursors.

The V segment lost 3 bases and the J segment 3 bases; nucleotides outside the gene matches: 12. CDR1 and CDR2 (germline): SGHRS, YFSETQ. The CDR3 length is 20 residues. The chain uses TRBV5-1 and TRBJ2-2; TRBD2 aligns across 15 bases. The TCR was taken from a human donor who gave cord blood stem cells for thymic organoid culture, a cardiac surgery patient who gave postnatal thymus, or a blood donor (not recorded which). The sequenced sample was naive CD8+ T cells from the thymus. The subset here: CD3+TCRalphabeta+CD8SP T cells; for blood, CD45RO-CCR7+ naive CD8+ T cells. In nucleotides, the CDR3 is TGCGCCAGCAGCTGGGGACTAGCGGGAGGCTTCCACCATTACACCGGGGAGCTGTTTTTT. It translates to CASSWGLAGGFHHYTGELFF.